These T cell receptor beta chains were read from a single sample in a study of T cell changes during pregnancy in multiple sclerosis. Produced via immunoSEQ multiplex PCR; TCRdb's table is partial and in-frame only. The data contain around 100,000 clones, approximately 90% of them singletons. The sequences come from peripheral blood, collected in the third trimester of pregnancy. The receptors were sampled from a female donor with multiple sclerosis, enrolled in a pregnancy study. Both conserved end residues are part of each CDR3. The D gene is left open where the match is weak. Only some rows state a clone size, as once, few, many or a class for expanded clones.

D: NA
V: TRBV7-9
J: TRBJ1-1
size: NA
DNA: TGTGCCAGCAGCTTAGTGGGAGGGCTGGCTTTCTTT
CDR3: CASSLVGGLAFF

D: TRBD1
V: TRBV7-6
J: TRBJ2-2
size: NA
DNA: TGTGCCAGCAGCATCGGGACAGGGAACACCGGGGAGCTGTTTTTT
CDR3: CASSIGTGNTGELFF

D: TRBD1
V: TRBV19
J: TRBJ2-1
size: NA
DNA: TGTGCCAGTAGGGACAGGACCTACAATGAGCAGTTCTTC
CDR3: CASRDRTYNEQFF

D: NA
V: TRBV7-9
J: TRBJ1-2
size: NA
DNA: TGTGCCAGCAGCCCGTTAAACTATGGCTACACCTTC
CDR3: CASSPLNYGYTF

D: TRBD1
V: TRBV9
J: TRBJ1-6
size: NA
DNA: TGTGCCAGCAGCCCCTACGGACAGGGCTCCTCACCCCTCCACTTT
CDR3: CASSPYGQGSSPLHF

D: TRBD1
V: TRBV5-1
J: TRBJ1-1
size: NA
DNA: TGCGCCAGCAGCTTACCGGGACAGGGAACTGAAGCTTTCTTT
CDR3: CASSLPGQGTEAFF

D: NA
V: TRBV7-2
J: TRBJ2-5
size: once
DNA: TGTGCCAGCAGCTCTGGGGGGTGGGAAGAGACCCAGTACTTC
CDR3: CASSSGGWEETQYF

D: NA
V: TRBV30
J: TRBJ1-2
size: NA
DNA: TGTGCCTGGAGTGCATCCCCGACATCTTATGGCTACACCTTC
CDR3: CAWSASPTSYGYTF

D: NA
V: TRBV5-5
J: TRBJ1-5
size: NA
DNA: TGTGCCAGCAGCTCCGCGGGGAAGGTATCGTCATCCAGCAATCAGCCCCAGCATTTT
CDR3: CASSSAGKVSSSSNQPQHF

D: TRBD1
V: TRBV5-1
J: TRBJ2-7
size: NA
DNA: TGCGCCAGCAGCTTGGAGGGACAGGGGCAGTACGAGCAGTACTTC
CDR3: CASSLEGQGQYEQYF

D: TRBD1
V: TRBV9
J: TRBJ1-1
size: few
DNA: TGTGCCAGCACCGAAAGGGGCAGGGGGCGAATCGAAGCTTTCTTT
CDR3: CASTERGRGRIEAFF

D: NA
V: TRBV11-2
J: TRBJ1-5
size: NA
DNA: TGTGCCAGCAGCCAGGGGAGGGGAGGCAATCAGCCCCAGCATTTT
CDR3: CASSQGRGGNQPQHF

D: TRBD1
V: TRBV5-1
J: TRBJ2-5
size: NA
DNA: TGCGCCAGCAGCCTGGGGGACAGGGGGCAGGAGACCCAGTACTTC
CDR3: CASSLGDRGQETQYF

D: NA
V: TRBV28
J: TRBJ1-5
size: NA
DNA: TGTGCCAGCAATCCCACCGGCAGGGGAAATCAGCCCCAGCATTTT
CDR3: CASNPTGRGNQPQHF

D: NA
V: TRBV11-3
J: TRBJ2-2
size: once
DNA: TGTGCCAGCAGTTTCCTTAGCGGCGCCGGGGAGCTGTTTTTT
CDR3: CASSFLSGAGELFF

D: NA
V: TRBV7-3
J: TRBJ2-3
size: NA
DNA: TGTGCCAGCAGCTTAACTAGCGGACCACCCACAGATACGCAGTATTTT
CDR3: CASSLTSGPPTDTQYF

D: NA
V: TRBV11-1
J: TRBJ1-1
size: NA
DNA: TGTGCCAGCAGCAACGAGGAGGTCGGAACTGAAGCTTTCTTT
CDR3: CASSNEEVGTEAFF

D: TRBD1
V: TRBV6-1
J: TRBJ1-2
size: NA
DNA: TGTGCCAGCAGGGTGACAGGGACTGGCTATGGCTACACCTTC
CDR3: CASRVTGTGYGYTF

D: NA
V: TRBV5-1
J: TRBJ2-3
size: NA
DNA: TGCGCCAGCAGCCGGGACATTGACACGCAGTATTTT
CDR3: CASSRDIDTQYF

D: NA
V: TRBV6-5
J: TRBJ1-2
size: NA
DNA: TGTGCCAGCAGTAGGGGCGATGGCTACACCTTC
CDR3: CASSRGDGYTF

D: TRBD2
V: TRBV2
J: TRBJ2-2
size: NA
DNA: TGTGCCAGCAGCCGGGAGGCAGGCACCGGGGAGCTGTTTTTT
CDR3: CASSREAGTGELFF

D: TRBD2
V: TRBV9
J: TRBJ2-3
size: NA
DNA: TGTGCCAGCAGCCTAATTGGCGCGGGGGGGTCCACAGATACGCAGTATTTT
CDR3: CASSLIGAGGSTDTQYF

D: TRBD2
V: TRBV4-2
J: TRBJ2-3
size: NA
DNA: TGTGCCAGCAGCCAGACCCCCGTAGCGGGGGGACGCACAGATACGCAGTATTTT
CDR3: CASSQTPVAGGRTDTQYF

D: TRBD1
V: TRBV7-3
J: TRBJ1-1
size: NA
DNA: TGTGCCAGCAGCCCAAAGGGGGCCGAGGCAGCTTTCTTT
CDR3: CASSPKGAEAAFF

D: TRBD2
V: TRBV6-6
J: TRBJ2-7
size: NA
DNA: TGTGCCAGCAGCTCCGGGACTAGGGCCTACGAGCAGTACTTC
CDR3: CASSSGTRAYEQYF

D: NA
V: TRBV5-1
J: TRBJ2-1
size: NA
DNA: TGCGCCAGCAGCCTACCAGGTGAGCAGTTCTTC
CDR3: CASSLPGEQFF

D: TRBD2
V: TRBV5-1
J: TRBJ2-7
size: NA
DNA: TGCGCCAGCAGCCCAGAGTTAGCGGGGCCCCCCTCAGAGCAGTACTTC
CDR3: CASSPELAGPPSEQYF

D: NA
V: TRBV19
J: TRBJ2-2
size: NA
DNA: TGTGCCAGTAGTATAAGGGGCCTGCCGAACACCGGGGAGCTGTTTTTT
CDR3: CASSIRGLPNTGELFF